This record concerns one T cell receptor beta chain sequence. The method was immunoSEQ multiplex PCR; TCRdb's version includes in-frame clones alone and lacks a portion of them. The data hold about 210,000 clones, with about 76% observed a single time. The data stem from a study of blood T cell repertoires in COVID-19. Germline CDR1 MNHEY, CDR2 SVGAGI. The CDR3 covers 15 residues. The germline V and J ends were trimmed by 5 bases and 1 base, with 15 bases remaining between them. Specimen: PBMCs or T cells enriched from blood (not recorded which). This sequence originates from a woman aged 45-59 years with acute COVID-19. V usage is TRBV6-5 and J usage is TRBJ2-7; TRBD1 might be the D (6 bases). The CDR3 DNA reads TGTGCCAGCAGTCGACAGGAGTTATGGTCCTACGAGCAGTACTTC. This sequence encodes CASSRQELWSYEQYF.